Each of the 10 T cell receptor beta chains below was sequenced from the same sample in a study of quantifying T cell responses using KT2 cells (dated by TCRdb to about 2017). Regarding the complete study: RNA was DNase-treated and reverse transcribed with TCR alpha and beta constant-region primers, mostly using SuperScript III.

The library was made by UMI-ligation and nested PCR. Sequencing used an Illumina MiSeq. T4 RNA ligase 1 was used to ligate a single-stranded oligonucleotide containing the Illumina SP2 sequence and a UMI to the 3' end of the cDNA. PCR1 consisted of 4 cycles (98 degrees C 15 s, 69 degrees C 30 s, 72 degrees C 40 s), and for the beta primer an equimolar mix of RC1.1 and RC1.2 was used to cover TRBC1 and TRBC2. The public sequencing data were trimmed at Q25 with fastp and processed into clonotypes with MiXCR by TCRdb, which kept only in-frame beta chains. Every CDR3 protein is listed once, alongside the most common genes and DNA of its rows. The sample table lists 40,000 or so distinct CDR3 sequences, around 15% of them with a count of one. Less than 50% of the sample comes from the top ten. The sequenced material came from PBMCs spiked with cells of the T cell clone KT2. These receptors were taken from a human donor.

The chain recombines TRBV29-1 with TRBJ2-5; D ambiguous. Trimming stripped 0 bases from V and 4 bases from J, with 18 bases between. The CDR3 contains 16 residues. Germline CDR1 SQVTM, CDR2 ANQGSEA. The CDR3 loop is CSVEDRPSDKVETQYF. Written as DNA, the CDR3 is TGCAGCGTTGAAGATCGGCCGTCAGATAAAGTAGAGACCCAGTACTTC.

This clonotype was counted between two and nine times. This chain links TRBV19 with TRBJ2-1, with 8 bases identical to TRBD2. The V and J ends lost 7 bases and 2 bases, in that order; junction bases with no gene match: 4. CDR3 size: 14 residues. Germline CDR1 and CDR2: LNHDA and SQIVND (reference sequence). The CDR3 region has the DNA TGTGCCAGTAAGAACGGGGGGGCCTACAATGAGCAGTTCTTC. It encodes CASKNGGAYNEQFF.

V and J are TRBV4-3 and TRBJ1-5; D is unresolved. Germline CDR1 is LGHNA and CDR2 is YSLEER. V was trimmed by 3 bases and J by 4 bases, leaving 7 bases between them. The CDR3 is 13 amino acids. The DNA for the CDR3 is TGCGCCAGCAGCCAGACGGCAAATCAGCCCCAGCATTTT. Translating gives CASSQTANQPQHF.

This clonotype was seen more than once but under ten times. The chain's CDR3 is CASSDELADTQYF. Here the CDR3 DNA reads TGTGCCAGCAGTGACGAACTGGCAGATACGCAGTATTTT. The chain combines TRBV6-4 with TRBJ2-3; D is uncertain. Germline V gene data show CDR1 as MRHNA and CDR2 as SNTAGT. CDR3 length: 13 amino acids. V was clipped by 2 bases and J by 4 bases, with 7 bases between them.

This clonotype has just a few counts. This chain connects TRBV10-3 to TRBJ2-1; D uncertain. This CDR3 spans 12 amino acids. The germline V gene has CDR1 ENHRY and CDR2 SYGVKD. With 7 bases removed from V and 5 bases from J, the gap between germline ends came to 9 bases. CDR3 residues: CAIMSPNNEQFF. The CDR3 region has the DNA TGTGCCATCATGAGTCCGAACAATGAGCAGTTCTTC.

This clonotype has a handful of counts. The genes are TRBV28 and TRBJ1-1; D unclear. Germline lookup yields CDR1 MDHEN and CDR2 SYDVKM. The CDR3 extends over 14 amino acids. Trimming left V 3 bases short and J 4 bases short, with 12 bases between. For the CDR3, the DNA is TGTGCCAGCAGTTTCGAGGTGGGTAGCACTGAAGCTTTCTTT. It codes for CASSFEVGSTEAFF.

This clonotype was detected only a few times. The chain uses TRBV24-1 and TRBJ2-1; 7 bases fit TRBD1. This CDR3 has 16 residues. V lost 1 base and J lost 5; bases outside the gene matches: 7. Germline CDR1 KGHDR, CDR2 SFDVKD. The chain's CDR3 is CATSDFSTGVDNEQFF. In DNA, the CDR3 is TGTGCCACCAGTGATTTTTCCACAGGGGTGGACAATGAGCAGTTCTTC.

The chain carries TRBV24-1 and TRBJ2-3, with TRBD2 matching 8 bases. This CDR3 has 14 amino acids. The J segment lost 3 bases and the V segment lost 10 bases, leaving 8 bases of the junction unmatched. Per the germline V gene, CDR1 is KGHDR and CDR2 is SFDVKD. The chain's CDR3 is CATKPGLETDTQYF. For the CDR3, the DNA is TGTGCCACGAAACCGGGACTAGAAACAGATACGCAGTATTTT.

This chain uses TRBV12-5 with TRBJ1-4; D is unresolved. Germline loops: CDR1 LGHNT, CDR2 FRNRAP. The ends were cut back, 7 bases at V and 5 bases at J, with 14 bases in the middle. The CDR3 consists of 14 residues. The CDR3 protein is CASANEMENEKLFF. The CDR3, as DNA: TGTGCTAGTGCCAACGAAATGGAAAATGAAAAACTGTTTTTT.

This clonotype was seen more than once but under ten times. The chain has TRBV7-2 and TRBJ2-1; D not certain. Trimming removed 1 base at V and 2 bases at J, with 9 bases between. This CDR3 contains 15 residues. Germline-derived CDR1 and CDR2 are SGHTA and FQGNSA. The CDR3 nucleotides read TGTGCCAGCAGCTTAGACGTAGGTCCCTACAATGAGCAGTTCTTC. Translation: CASSLDVGPYNEQFF.